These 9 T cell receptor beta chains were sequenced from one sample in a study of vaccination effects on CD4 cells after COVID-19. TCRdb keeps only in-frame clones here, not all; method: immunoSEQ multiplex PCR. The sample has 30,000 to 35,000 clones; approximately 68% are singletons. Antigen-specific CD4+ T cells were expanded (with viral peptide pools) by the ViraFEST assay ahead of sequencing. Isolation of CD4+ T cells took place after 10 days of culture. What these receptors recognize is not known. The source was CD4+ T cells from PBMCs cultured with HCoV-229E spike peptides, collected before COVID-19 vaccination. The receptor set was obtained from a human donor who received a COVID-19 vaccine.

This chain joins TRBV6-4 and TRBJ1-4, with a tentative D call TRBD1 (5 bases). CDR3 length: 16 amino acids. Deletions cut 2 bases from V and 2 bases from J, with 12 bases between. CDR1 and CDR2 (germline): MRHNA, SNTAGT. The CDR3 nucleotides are TGTGCCAGCAGTGACCCCCCGGGGGGGACTAATGAAAAACTGTTTTTT. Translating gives CASSDPPGGTNEKLFF.

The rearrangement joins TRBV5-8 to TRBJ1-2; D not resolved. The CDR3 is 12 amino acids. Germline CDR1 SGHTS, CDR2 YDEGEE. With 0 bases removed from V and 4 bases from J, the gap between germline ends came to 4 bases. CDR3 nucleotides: TGTGCCAGCAGCTTGGCGGTCTATGGCTACACCTTC. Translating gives CASSLAVYGYTF.

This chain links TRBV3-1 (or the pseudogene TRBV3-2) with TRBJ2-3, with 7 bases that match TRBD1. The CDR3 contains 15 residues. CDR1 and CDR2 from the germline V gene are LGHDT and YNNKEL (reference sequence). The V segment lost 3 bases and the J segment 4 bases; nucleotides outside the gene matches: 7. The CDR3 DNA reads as TGTGCCAGCAGCCAGGGCAGGGGGAGCCCAGATACGCAGTATTTT. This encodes CASSQGRGSPDTQYF.

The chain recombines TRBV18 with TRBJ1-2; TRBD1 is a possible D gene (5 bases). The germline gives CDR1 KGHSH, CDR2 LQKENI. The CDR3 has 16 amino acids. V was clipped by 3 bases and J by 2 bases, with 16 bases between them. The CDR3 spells CASSPGVSGNNYGYTF. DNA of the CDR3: TGTGCCAGCTCACCCGGCGTATCAGGGAACAACTATGGCTACACCTTC.

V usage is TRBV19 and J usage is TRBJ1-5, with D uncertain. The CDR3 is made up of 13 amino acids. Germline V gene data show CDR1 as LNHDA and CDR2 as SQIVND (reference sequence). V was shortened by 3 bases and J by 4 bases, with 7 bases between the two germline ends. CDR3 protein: CASSISPNQPQHF. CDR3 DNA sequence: TGTGCCAGTAGTATTTCACCGAATCAGCCCCAGCATTTT.

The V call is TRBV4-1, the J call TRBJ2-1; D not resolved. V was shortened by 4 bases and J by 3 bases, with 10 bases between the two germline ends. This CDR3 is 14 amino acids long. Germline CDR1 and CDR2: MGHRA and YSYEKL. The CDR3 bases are TGCGCCAGCAGCCTTTTAATCAGCTACAATGAGCAGTTCTTC. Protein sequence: CASSLLISYNEQFF.

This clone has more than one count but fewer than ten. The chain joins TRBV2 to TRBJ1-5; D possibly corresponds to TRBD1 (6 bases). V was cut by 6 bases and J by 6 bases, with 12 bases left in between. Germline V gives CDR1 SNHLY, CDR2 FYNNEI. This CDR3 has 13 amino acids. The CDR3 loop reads CASSWRGAQPQHF. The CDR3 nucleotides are TGTGCCAGCAGCTGGCGGGGGGCTCAGCCCCAGCATTTT.

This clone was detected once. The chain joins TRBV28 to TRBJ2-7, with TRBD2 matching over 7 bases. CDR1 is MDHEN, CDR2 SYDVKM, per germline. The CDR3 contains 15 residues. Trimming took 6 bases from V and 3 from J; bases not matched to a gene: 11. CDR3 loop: CASSPAASGNYEQYF. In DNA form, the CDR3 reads TGTGCCAGCAGCCCGGCGGCTAGCGGAAACTACGAGCAGTACTTC.

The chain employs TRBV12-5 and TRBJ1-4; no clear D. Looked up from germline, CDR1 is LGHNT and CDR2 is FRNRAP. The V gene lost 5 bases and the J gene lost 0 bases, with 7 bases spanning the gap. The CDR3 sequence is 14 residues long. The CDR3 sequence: CASGLLATNEKLFF. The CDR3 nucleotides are TGTGCTAGTGGTCTACTGGCAACTAATGAAAAACTGTTTTTT.